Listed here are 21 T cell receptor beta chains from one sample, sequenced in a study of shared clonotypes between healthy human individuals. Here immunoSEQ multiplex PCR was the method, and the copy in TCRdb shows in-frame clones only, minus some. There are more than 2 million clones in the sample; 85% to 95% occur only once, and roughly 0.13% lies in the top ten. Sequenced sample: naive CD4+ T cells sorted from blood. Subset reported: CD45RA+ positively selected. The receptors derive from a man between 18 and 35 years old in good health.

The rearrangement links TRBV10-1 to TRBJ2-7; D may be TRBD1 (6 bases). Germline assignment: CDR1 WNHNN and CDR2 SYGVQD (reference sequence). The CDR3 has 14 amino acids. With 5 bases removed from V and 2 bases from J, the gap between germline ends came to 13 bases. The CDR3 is CASSTEQGAYEQYF. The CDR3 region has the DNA TGCGCCAGCAGTACGGAACAGGGCGCCTACGAGCAGTACTTC.

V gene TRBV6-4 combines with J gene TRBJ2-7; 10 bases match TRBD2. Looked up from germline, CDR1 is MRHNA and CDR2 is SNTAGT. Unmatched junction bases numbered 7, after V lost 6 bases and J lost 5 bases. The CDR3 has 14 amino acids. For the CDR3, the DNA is TGTGCCAGCAGGCTGGGACTAGCGAATGACGAGCAGTACTTC. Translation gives CASRLGLANDEQYF.

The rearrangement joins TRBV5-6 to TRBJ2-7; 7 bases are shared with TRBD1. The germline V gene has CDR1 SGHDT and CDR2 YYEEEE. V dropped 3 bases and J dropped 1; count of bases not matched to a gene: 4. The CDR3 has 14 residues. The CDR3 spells CASSYNRGSYEQYF. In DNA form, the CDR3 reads TGTGCCAGCAGCTACAACAGGGGTTCCTACGAGCAGTACTTC.

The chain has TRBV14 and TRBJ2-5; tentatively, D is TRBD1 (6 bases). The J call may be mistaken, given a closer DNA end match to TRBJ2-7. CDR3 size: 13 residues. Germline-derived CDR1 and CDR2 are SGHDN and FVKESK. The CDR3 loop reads CASSINRVYEQYF. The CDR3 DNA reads TGTGCCAGCAGCATAAACAGGGTCTACGAGCAGTACTTC.

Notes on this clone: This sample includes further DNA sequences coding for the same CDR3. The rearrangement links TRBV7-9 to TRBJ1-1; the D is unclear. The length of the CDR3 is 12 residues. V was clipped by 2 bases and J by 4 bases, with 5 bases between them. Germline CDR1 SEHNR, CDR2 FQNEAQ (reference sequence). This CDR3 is CASSLSGTEAFF. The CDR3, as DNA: TGTGCCAGCAGCTTATCCGGCACTGAAGCTTTCTTT.

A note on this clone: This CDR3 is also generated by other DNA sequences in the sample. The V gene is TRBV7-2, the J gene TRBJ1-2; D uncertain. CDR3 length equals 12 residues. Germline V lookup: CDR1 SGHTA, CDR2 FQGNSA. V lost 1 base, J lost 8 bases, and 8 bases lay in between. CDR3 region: CASSLDRVGYTF. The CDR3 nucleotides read TGTGCCAGCAGCTTAGATAGGGTGGGCTACACCTTC.

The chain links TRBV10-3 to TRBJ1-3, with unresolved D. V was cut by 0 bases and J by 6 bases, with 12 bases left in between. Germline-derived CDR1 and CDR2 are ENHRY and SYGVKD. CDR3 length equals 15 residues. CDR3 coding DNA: TGTGCCATCAGTGAGTCGACCGGGTTTGAAAACACCATATATTTT. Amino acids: CAISESTGFENTIYF.

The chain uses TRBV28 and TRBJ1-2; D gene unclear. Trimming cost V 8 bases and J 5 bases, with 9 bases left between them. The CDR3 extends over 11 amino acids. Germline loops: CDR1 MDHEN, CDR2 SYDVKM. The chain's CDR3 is CASVSGYGYTF. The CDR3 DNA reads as TGTGCCAGCGTTAGCGGTTATGGCTACACCTTC.

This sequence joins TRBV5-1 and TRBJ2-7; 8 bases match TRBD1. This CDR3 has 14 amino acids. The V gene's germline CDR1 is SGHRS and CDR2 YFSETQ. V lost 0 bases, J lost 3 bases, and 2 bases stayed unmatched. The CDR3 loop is CASSLVDRGYEQYF. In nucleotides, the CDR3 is TGCGCCAGCAGCTTGGTTGACAGGGGCTACGAGCAGTACTTC.

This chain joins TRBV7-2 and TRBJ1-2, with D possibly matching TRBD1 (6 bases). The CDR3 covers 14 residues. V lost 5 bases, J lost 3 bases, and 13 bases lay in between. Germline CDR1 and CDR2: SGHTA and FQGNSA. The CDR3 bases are TGTGCCAGCAGCCCCAGTCCAGGGGACTATGGCTACACCTTC. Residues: CASSPSPGDYGYTF.

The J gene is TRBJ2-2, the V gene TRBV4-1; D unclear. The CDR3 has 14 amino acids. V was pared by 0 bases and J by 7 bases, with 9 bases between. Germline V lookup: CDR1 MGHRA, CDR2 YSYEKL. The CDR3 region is CASSQDSLSGELFF. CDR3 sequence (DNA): TGCGCCAGCAGCCAAGACAGTCTAAGCGGGGAGCTGTTTTTT.

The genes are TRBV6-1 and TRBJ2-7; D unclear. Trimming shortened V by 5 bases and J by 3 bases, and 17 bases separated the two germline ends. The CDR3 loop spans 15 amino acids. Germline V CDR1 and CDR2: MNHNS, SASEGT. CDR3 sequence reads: CASSRLLGLNYEQYF. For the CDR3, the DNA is TGTGCCAGCAGTCGTCTTCTGGGCCTGAACTACGAGCAGTACTTC.

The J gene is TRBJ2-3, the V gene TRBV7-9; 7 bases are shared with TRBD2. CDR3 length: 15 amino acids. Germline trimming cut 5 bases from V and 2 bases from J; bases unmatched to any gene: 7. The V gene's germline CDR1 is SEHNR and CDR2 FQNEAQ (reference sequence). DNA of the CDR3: TGTGCCAGCAGCCCGGGGACTACCTCCACAGATACGCAGTATTTT. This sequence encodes CASSPGTTSTDTQYF.

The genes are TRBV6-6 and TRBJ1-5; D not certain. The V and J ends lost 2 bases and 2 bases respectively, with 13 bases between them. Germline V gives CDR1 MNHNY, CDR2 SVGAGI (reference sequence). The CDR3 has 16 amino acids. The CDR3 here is CASSYESLGGNQPQHF. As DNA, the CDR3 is TGTGCCAGCAGTTACGAGTCTCTCGGGGGCAATCAGCCCCAGCATTTT.

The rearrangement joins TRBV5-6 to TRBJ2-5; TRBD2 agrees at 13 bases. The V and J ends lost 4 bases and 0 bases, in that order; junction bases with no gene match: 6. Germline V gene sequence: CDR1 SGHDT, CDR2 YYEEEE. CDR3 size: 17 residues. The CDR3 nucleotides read TGTGCCAGCAGCCAACTGACTAGCGGGGGGTACCAAGAGACCCAGTACTTC. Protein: CASSQLTSGGYQETQYF. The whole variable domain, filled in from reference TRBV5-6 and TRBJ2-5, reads DAGVTQSPTHLIKTRGQQVTLRCSPKSGHDTVSWYQQALGQGPQFIFQYYEEEERQRGNFPDRFSGHQFPNYSSELNVNALLLGDSALYLCASSQLTSGGYQETQYFGPGTRLLVL.

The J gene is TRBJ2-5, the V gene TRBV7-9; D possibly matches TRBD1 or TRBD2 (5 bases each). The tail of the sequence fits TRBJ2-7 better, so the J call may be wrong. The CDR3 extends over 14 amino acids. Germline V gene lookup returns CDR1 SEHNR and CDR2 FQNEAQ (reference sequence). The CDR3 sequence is CASSPSRDHYEQYF. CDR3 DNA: TGTGCCAGCAGCCCTTCGAGGGACCATTACGAGCAGTACTTC.

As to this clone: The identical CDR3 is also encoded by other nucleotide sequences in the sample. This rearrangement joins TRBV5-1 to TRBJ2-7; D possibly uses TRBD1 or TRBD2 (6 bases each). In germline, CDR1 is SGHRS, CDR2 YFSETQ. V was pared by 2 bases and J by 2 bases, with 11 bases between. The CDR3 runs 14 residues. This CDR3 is CASSFSRGPYEQYF. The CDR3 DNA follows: TGCGCCAGCAGCTTCTCTCGGGGGCCCTACGAGCAGTACTTC.

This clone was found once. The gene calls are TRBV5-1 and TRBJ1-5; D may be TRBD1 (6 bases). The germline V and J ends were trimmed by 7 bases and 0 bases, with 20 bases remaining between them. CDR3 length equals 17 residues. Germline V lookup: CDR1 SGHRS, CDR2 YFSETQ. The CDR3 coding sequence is TGCGCCAGCGCAATGGGAGGAACAGGGAATAGCAATCAGCCCCAGCATTTT. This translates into CASAMGGTGNSNQPQHF. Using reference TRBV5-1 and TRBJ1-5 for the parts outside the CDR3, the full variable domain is KAGVTQTPRYLIKTRGQQVTLSCSPISGHRSVSWYQQTPGQGLQFLFEYFSETQRNKGNFPGRFSGRQFSNSRSEMNVSTLELGDSALYLCASAMGGTGNSNQPQHFGDGTRLSIL.

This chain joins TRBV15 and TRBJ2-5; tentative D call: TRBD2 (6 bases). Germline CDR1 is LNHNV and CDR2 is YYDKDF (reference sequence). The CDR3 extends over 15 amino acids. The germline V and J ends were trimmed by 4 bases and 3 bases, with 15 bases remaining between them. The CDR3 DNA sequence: TGTGCCACCAGCAAACAATCCCCGGGGGAAGAGACCCAGTACTTC. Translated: CATSKQSPGEETQYF.

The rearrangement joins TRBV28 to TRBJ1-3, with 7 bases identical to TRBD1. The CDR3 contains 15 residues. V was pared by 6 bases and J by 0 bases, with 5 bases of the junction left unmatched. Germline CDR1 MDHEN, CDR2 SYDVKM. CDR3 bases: TGTGCCAGCAGCCGGGACAGTAACTCTGGAAACACCATATATTTT. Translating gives CASSRDSNSGNTIYF.

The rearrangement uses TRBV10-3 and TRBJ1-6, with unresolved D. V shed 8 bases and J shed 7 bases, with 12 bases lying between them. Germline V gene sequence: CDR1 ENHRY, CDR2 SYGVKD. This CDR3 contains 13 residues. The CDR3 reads CAIRSGPNSPLHF. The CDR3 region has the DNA TGTGCCATCCGCTCTGGGCCCAATTCACCCCTCCACTTT.